Following are 13 T cell receptor beta chains from one sample sequenced in a study. TCRdb independently ran MiXCR on the 5' RACE reads; one entry per CDR3 protein. The sample yields approximately 5,000 distinct CDR3 sequences, around 31% seen once. Sequences were obtained from naive CD4+ T cells sorted from a lymph node. The subset denotes: naive CD4+ T cells, CD4+CD45RA+CD25-. These receptor sequences come from a female donor with breast cancer.

Judged by abundance, this clonotype is medium-sized. The chain carries TRBV7-6 and TRBJ1-1; no clear D. The CDR3 sequence is 13 residues long. The germline V and J ends were trimmed by 4 bases and 2 bases, with 8 bases remaining between them. CDR1 is SGHVS and CDR2 is FNYEAQ in the germline V gene. CDR3 region: CASSSQLNTEAFF. CDR3 nucleotide sequence: TGTGCCAGCAGCTCACAGCTAAACACTGAAGCTTTCTTT.

This clonotype was recorded a few times. This chain connects TRBV20-1 to TRBJ1-1; D remains ambiguous. Germline lookup yields CDR1 DFQATT and CDR2 SNEGSKA (reference sequence). V dropped 2 bases and J dropped 5 bases, with 6 bases sitting between them. The CDR3 runs to 11 residues. The CDR3 region has the DNA TGCAGTGCTAGATTAGTAACTGAAGCTTTCTTT. The encoded protein is CSARLVTEAFF.

This clonotype showed up just a few times. The chain uses TRBV9 and TRBJ1-6, with 7 bases identical to TRBD1. CDR1 SGDLS and CDR2 YYNGEE come from the germline V gene. The CDR3 extends over 14 amino acids. The trim removed 1 base at V and 6 bases at J, leaving 1 base unmatched. The CDR3 DNA follows: TGTGCCAGCAGCGTACGGGACAGTAATTCACCCCTCCACTTT. This gives the protein CASSVRDSNSPLHF.

This clonotype was seen more than once but under ten times. CDR3 nucleotide sequence: TGTGCCAGCACTGGACTAGCGGGGCCAGATACGCAGTATTTT. Protein product: CASTGLAGPDTQYF. The chain joins TRBV6-1 to TRBJ2-3; 12 nucleotides match TRBD2. In germline, CDR1 is MNHNS, CDR2 SASEGT. V shed 7 bases and J 4 bases; nucleotides not matched to a gene: 3. CDR3 length: 14 amino acids.

The chain uses TRBV2 and TRBJ1-5; D remains ambiguous. This CDR3 spans 14 amino acids. The V and J ends lost 4 bases and 0 bases respectively, with 7 bases between them. Germline V CDR1 and CDR2: SNHLY, FYNNEI. CDR3 nucleotides: TGTGCCAGCAGTGTCTTGAATAGCAATCAGCCCCAGCATTTT. Translation: CASSVLNSNQPQHF.

With regard to this clonotype: A much larger clone sits a single nucleotide away, making a read error possible. The chain links TRBV6-5 to TRBJ2-3; 7 bases are shared with TRBD1. CDR3 size: 15 residues. The germline CDR1 and CDR2 sequences are MNHEY and SVGAGI. The CDR3 is CTSAVRDRHTDTQYF. The CDR3 nucleotides read TGTACCAGCGCCGTCAGGGACAGACACACAGATACGCAGTATTTT.

The chain employs TRBV12-3 or TRBV12-4 and TRBJ2-3; 8 nucleotides agree with TRBD2. CDR3 length: 15 amino acids. The V segment lost 3 bases and the J segment 2 bases; nucleotides outside the gene matches: 4. The CDR3 DNA is TGTGCCAGCAGTTTCGGGGGGGCCCCCACAGATACGCAGTATTTT. This encodes CASSFGGAPTDTQYF.

This clonotype was observed a handful of times. This chain joins TRBV20-1 and TRBJ1-6; 8 bases agree with TRBD1. CDR1 is DFQATT and CDR2 is SNEGSKA in the germline V gene (reference sequence). The CDR3 consists of 13 residues. The ends lost 3 bases at V and 8 bases at J; junction bases unmatched: 3. In DNA form, the CDR3 reads TGCAGTGCTAGTCCACAGGGGGATTCACCCCTCCACTTT. It specifies CSASPQGDSPLHF.

The V call is TRBV20-1, the J call TRBJ1-6, with a tentative D call TRBD1 (6 bases). This CDR3 has 12 amino acids. Deletions cut 6 bases from V and 10 bases from J, with 13 bases between. Per germline, CDR1 DFQATT and CDR2 SNEGSKA (reference sequence). The CDR3: CSARGGASPLHF. CDR3 in DNA: TGCAGTGCCAGGGGAGGGGCCTCACCCCTCCACTTT.

This clonotype showed up just a few times. The chain is built from TRBV5-1 and TRBJ1-1; D gene ambiguous. CDR1 and CDR2 from the germline V gene are SGHRS and YFSETQ. Trimming removed 0 bases from V and 0 bases from J, with 9 bases in between. The length of the CDR3 is 15 residues. CDR3 nucleotide sequence: TGCGCCAGCAGCTTGGAAGGAGTGATGAACACTGAAGCTTTCTTT. Residues: CASSLEGVMNTEAFF.

In its sample, this clonotype ranks as medium-sized. This chain connects TRBV29-1 to TRBJ1-2, with D uncertain. Germline-derived CDR1 and CDR2 are SQVTM and ANQGSEA. Trimming pared 2 bases from V and 4 bases from J, leaving 11 bases between. The CDR3 is 13 amino acids. This chain's CDR3 is CSVERPASYGYTF. The CDR3 DNA follows: TGCAGCGTTGAAAGGCCAGCCTCCTATGGCTACACCTTC.

The chain combines TRBV5-1 with TRBJ2-5, with TRBD1 identical over 7 bases. There are 13 residues in the CDR3. Germline V gives CDR1 SGHRS, CDR2 YFSETQ. After removal of 4 bases from V and 2 bases from J, the junction contained 2 bases not matched to a gene. The CDR3 DNA is TGCGCCAGCAGCGAGGGACAGCAAGAGACCCAGTACTTC. It specifies CASSEGQQETQYF.

About this clonotype itself: Since no conserved phenylalanine or tryptophan closes the CDR3, a read error is the likely cause. The chain has TRBV7-9 and TRBJ2-1; tentatively, D is TRBD1 (6 bases). This CDR3 comprises 18 residues. The V gene lost 1 base and the J gene lost 3 bases, with 19 bases spanning the gap. Per the germline V gene, CDR1 is SEHNR and CDR2 is FQNEAQ (reference sequence). The CDR3 sequence: CASSLETTGTRNYNEQFL. DNA of the CDR3: TGTGCCAGCAGCTTAGAAACCACCGGGACAAGGAACTACAATGAGCAGTTCCTC.